The 9 T cell receptor beta chains given below trace back to one sample, sequenced in a study of blood T cell repertoires in COVID-19. Only in-frame clones appear in the TCRdb table, and some are missing; sequencing was by immunoSEQ multiplex PCR. This sample has approximately 160,000 clones; approximately 83% occur once, and the top ten carry roughly 2.9%. The material sequenced was peripheral blood. The receptors stem from a woman aged 55-69 years with acute or convalescent COVID-19.

The V call is TRBV11-2, the J call TRBJ2-7; the D gene is possibly TRBD2 (6 bases). V lost 3 bases and J lost 2, with 8 bases in between. The CDR3 spans 13 residues. Germline V gene lookup returns CDR1 SGHAT and CDR2 FQNNGV. In nucleotides, the CDR3 is TGTGCCAGCAGCTTGGGACTGACCTACGAGCAGTACTTC. Translating gives CASSLGLTYEQYF.

The chain links TRBV21-1 to TRBJ1-2. TRBV21-1 is classified as a pseudogene. CDR3 length: 14 amino acids. The CDR3 spells CASSKIGREDGYTF. Here the CDR3 DNA reads TGTGCCAGCAGCAAAATCGGCAGGGAGGATGGCTACACCTTC.

This rearrangement joins TRBV7-2 to TRBJ2-5, with 7 bases identical to TRBD2. Germline CDR1 is SGHTA and CDR2 is FQGNSA. V lost 0 bases and J lost 4; bases outside the gene matches: 2. The CDR3 sequence is 14 residues long. CDR3: CASSLARGGETQYF. The CDR3, as DNA: TGTGCCAGCAGCTTAGCGCGCGGGGGAGAGACCCAGTACTTC.

The V and J genes are TRBV7-2 and TRBJ2-7; 9 bases match TRBD2. This CDR3 spans 17 amino acids. V was pared by 1 base and J by 4 bases, with 11 bases of the junction left unmatched. Germline CDR1 reads SGHTA; CDR2 reads FQGNSA. The chain's CDR3 is CASSLGPRTSVGYEQYF. The CDR3 nucleotides read TGTGCCAGCAGCTTAGGTCCCAGGACTAGCGTCGGTTACGAGCAGTACTTC. Looking up the rest from reference TRBV7-2 and TRBJ2-7 gives the full variable domain: GAGVSQSPSNKVTEKGKDVELRCDPISGHTALYWYRQSLGQGLEFLIYFQGNSAPDKSGLPSDRFSAERTGGSVSTLTIQRTQQEDSAVYLCASSLGPRTSVGYEQYFGPGTRLTVT.

This clone was counted between two and nine times. The V and J genes are TRBV7-2 and TRBJ2-4; tentative D call: TRBD2 (6 bases). Per the germline V gene, CDR1 is SGHTA and CDR2 is FQGNSA. This CDR3 region has 16 residues. Trimming took off 7 bases at V and 0 bases at J, with 16 bases between the two ends. CDR3 protein: CASTSPRGLAKNIQYF. The CDR3 DNA reads as TGTGCCAGCACCTCTCCTCGGGGGTTAGCCAAAAACATTCAGTACTTC.

The V and J genes are TRBV10-3 and TRBJ1-5; maybe TRBD1 (5 bases). CDR3 length equals 13 residues. Trimming left V 7 bases short and J 6 bases short, with 13 bases between. Per the germline V gene, CDR1 is ENHRY and CDR2 is SYGVKD. CDR3 amino acids: CAINIGVGQPQHF. The CDR3 DNA reads as TGTGCCATCAATATAGGGGTAGGTCAGCCCCAGCATTTT.

The chain recombines TRBV14 with TRBJ1-3; a possible D gene is TRBD1 (5 bases). The CDR3 sequence is 15 residues long. Trimming took off 1 base at V and 0 bases at J, with 7 bases between the two ends. CDR1 is SGHDN and CDR2 is FVKESK in the germline V gene. Here the CDR3 reads CASSQVGGSGNTIYF. The CDR3 bases are TGTGCCAGCAGCCAAGTCGGGGGCTCTGGAAACACCATATATTTT.

The rearrangement joins TRBV28 to TRBJ2-1; 7 positions agree with TRBD1. The junction had 12 bases not matched to a gene; V was cut back by 5 bases and J by 8 bases. The germline CDR1 and CDR2 sequences are MDHEN and SYDVKM. The CDR3 is 15 amino acids. The CDR3, as DNA: TGTGCCAGCAGTCCCCCCGTGACAGGGCTCGATGAGCAGTTCTTC. It is translated as CASSPPVTGLDEQFF.

The chain carries TRBV6-5 and TRBJ1-5; 10 bases fit TRBD1. This CDR3 region has 15 residues. With 5 bases clipped from V and 2 bases from J, the junction kept 3 bases outside the gene matches. Looked up from germline, CDR1 is MNHEY and CDR2 is SVGAGI. For the CDR3, the DNA is TGTGCCAGCAGTCGGACAGGGGGAGGCAATCAGCCCCAGCATTTT. Amino acids: CASSRTGGGNQPQHF.